This TCR beta chain emerged from a study of blood T cell repertoires in COVID-19 (dated by TCRdb to the early 2020s). Regarding the study in general: The collaborator samples originated in the United States, Italy and Spain and spanned the acute and convalescent phases of COVID-19. Deeply sampled blood TCRbeta repertoires from subjects exposed to, actively infected with, or recovered from COVID-19 were included in the dataset. The prospective study material was composed of cDNA or gDNA derived from T cells, B-cell-depleted T cells, or PBMCs. The samples were drawn from two sources: the first 160 participants of the ongoing ImmuneRACE study, and 1,000 to 1,500 subjects contributed by 6 global collaborators. A freely available public database, intended as a resource for researchers studying the immune response to SARS-CoV-2, is where the repertoires were released. The sample metadata nearly always contained a de-identified subject ID, COVID-19 status, age in years and sex. Where available, HLA class I and class II types were obtained from metadata supplied by the sample provider rather than from assay-based typing. Broad study findings and their caveats: The amount of clinical and demographic metadata varied by source and participant and was provided uncurated.

With regard to this clone: The antigen this receptor binds is unknown. Per-nucleotide qualities are absent, and no much larger clonotype sits a single base away.

One collaborating source in Seattle enrolled patients while the patients were actively infected and followed the patients over time throughout the course of disease. Collaborating institutions collected whole blood in K2EDTA tubes following their own protocols. For TCRbeta analysis, collaborator samples were shipped as frozen whole blood, as isolated PBMCs, or as DNA extracted from either sample type. V is pared back by 5 bases and J by 8 bases, with 6 bases lying between the germline termini. Measured from the cysteine to the phenylalanine, the CDR3 is 10 residues long. Only CDR3 DNA remains: 30 bases, in frame from the first base. Reading the germline V gene (reference sequence) gives CDR1 SEHNR and CDR2 FQNEAQ. TCRbeta CDR3 regions were amplified from genomic DNA by means of the immunoSEQ Assay, a bias-controlled multiplex PCR. Concerning the study's data processing: The number of nucleated cells in each sample was estimated from the amplification of reference gene primers within the assay. Sequence reads were collapsed and filtered to measure the absolute abundance of every unique TCRbeta CDR3 rearrangement. For each sample, productive Simpson clonality was calculated as the square root of Simpson's diversity index across productive rearrangements. TCRdb provides this immuneACCESS table in a form limited to in-frame rearrangements. Some clones are lacking; in checked studies, under half of them reflect an unresolved V gene, and why the rest are absent is not known. The D gene and trimming were derived from the DNA, and the V and J assignments and clone size from that table. The sample table lists about 160,000 clones, more than 85% of them with a count of one. The top ten constitute less than 0.7% of the sample.

The chain joins TRBV7-9 to TRBJ1-1, with the D segment identity uncertain. Sequencing was carried out using peripheral blood. The TCR originated in a man aged 55 to 70 with COVID-19, enrolled during active disease. For the CDR3, the sequence is CASSRVEAFF. The nucleotide sequence is TGTGCCAGCAGCCGCGTAGAAGCTTTCTTT.